Below, 21 T cell receptor beta chains from the same sample are listed, as sequenced in a study of T cell clones after liver transplantation. Assay: immunoSEQ multiplex PCR; the TCRdb copy retains only in-frame clones and omits some. The data show about 78,000 clones, with 80% seen just once and about 0.64% held by the top ten. The sample here was CD4+ T cells from blood, taken before liver transplant. The receptors stem from a human donor who received a liver transplant.

The chain combines TRBV5-5 with TRBJ2-7; D might be TRBD2 (5 bases). The CDR3 spans 15 residues. Germline V gives CDR1 SGHKS, CDR2 YYEKEE (reference sequence). V was trimmed by 0 bases and J by 0 bases, leaving 10 bases between them. In DNA, the CDR3 is TGTGCCAGCAGCTTGGGCCCCGGGATCTCCTACGAGCAGTACTTC. Its translation is CASSLGPGISYEQYF.

This sequence joins TRBV2 and TRBJ1-3; D perhaps matches TRBD1 (5 bases). Germline-derived CDR1 and CDR2 are SNHLY and FYNNEI. This CDR3 has 14 amino acids. V gave up 4 bases and J gave up 1 base, with 8 bases separating them. The CDR3 DNA sequence: TGTGCCAGCAGTGCGACAGTTTCTGGAAACACCATATATTTT. Translating it yields CASSATVSGNTIYF. The entire variable domain, with the rest obtained from reference TRBV2 and TRBJ1-3, is as follows: EPEVTQTPSHQVTQMGQEVILRCVPISNHLYFYWYRQILGQKVEFLVSFYNNEISEKSEIFDDQFSVERPDGSNFTLKIRSTKLEDSAMYFCASSATVSGNTIYFGEGSWLTVV.

This chain links TRBV6-1 with TRBJ1-1, with D possibly matching TRBD1 (6 bases). V lost 7 bases, J lost 4 bases, and 13 bases lay in between. Germline V lookup: CDR1 MNHNS, CDR2 SASEGT. This CDR3 has 13 residues. This CDR3 is CASIKTGPTEAFF. As DNA, the CDR3 is TGTGCCAGCATAAAAACAGGGCCCACTGAAGCTTTCTTT.

The chain joins TRBV2 to TRBJ2-6; possibly TRBD1 for D (6 bases). V lost 7 bases and J lost 5, with 12 bases in between. The CDR3 spans 14 residues. Germline V gene sequence: CDR1 SNHLY, CDR2 FYNNEI. The CDR3 coding sequence is TGTGCCAGCAACAGGGAAGCGAGGGCCAACGTCCTGACTTTC. Translated: CASNREARANVLTF.

The chain is built from TRBV5-4 and TRBJ2-3; D may be TRBD2 (6 bases). The CDR3 extends over 15 amino acids. Germline V gene data show CDR1 as SGHNT and CDR2 as YYREEE (reference sequence). The germline V and J ends were trimmed by 4 bases and 0 bases, with 12 bases remaining between them. CDR3 loop: CASSATGTSTDTQYF. CDR3 bases: TGTGCCAGCAGCGCCACCGGGACTAGCACAGATACGCAGTATTTT.

This clone was seen a single time. The genes are TRBV5-4 and TRBJ1-2; D is possibly TRBD1 (6 bases). From germline, CDR1 is SGHNT and CDR2 YYREEE (reference sequence). Trimming removed 3 bases at V and 8 bases at J, with 17 bases between. The CDR3 loop spans 14 amino acids. The CDR3 coding sequence is TGTGCCAGCAGCTCACCCCGGGGGCAAGACGGCTACACCTTC. Translated, it gives CASSSPRGQDGYTF.

The chain links TRBV6-5 to TRBJ2-7, with D unresolved. This CDR3 spans 14 amino acids. The V end was cut by 6 bases, the J end by 4 bases, with 16 bases between. CDR1 and CDR2 (germline): MNHEY, SVGAGI. The CDR3 region has the DNA TGTGCCAGCAGCCCCACGGCAGGACGGTACGAGCAGTACTTC. Its protein is CASSPTAGRYEQYF.

This clone was picked up one time. The chain carries TRBV6-5 and TRBJ1-2, with D hard to call. Germline CDR1 MNHEY, CDR2 SVGAGI. This CDR3 region has 13 residues. V was shortened by 0 bases and J by 5 bases, with 7 bases between the two germline ends. In nucleotides, the CDR3 is TGTGCCAGCAGTTACTCGGGGAAGTATGGCTACACCTTC. Translating it yields CASSYSGKYGYTF.

The rearrangement uses TRBV6-5 and TRBJ2-7, with D perhaps TRBD2 (6 bases). The CDR3 is 14 residues long. V was shortened by 7 bases and J by 5 bases, with 18 bases between the two germline ends. Germline CDR1 MNHEY, CDR2 SVGAGI. CDR3 DNA: TGTGCCAGCAAGGTCTGGCGGGAAAGCGACGAGCAGTACTTC. Protein: CASKVWRESDEQYF.

As regards this clone: Mismatch with germline at one junction end may stem from a read error. V and J are TRBV5-1 and TRBJ2-1; 15 nucleotides line up with TRBD2. CDR1 SGHRS and CDR2 YFSETQ come from the germline V gene. This CDR3 spans 14 amino acids. The CDR3 loop is CASSLDGTSGRWIF. CDR3 bases: TGCGCCAGCAGCTTGGACGGGACTAGCGGGAGGTGGATCTTC. The variable domain in full, completed from reference TRBV5-1 and TRBJ2-1, reads KAGVTQTPRYLIKTRGQQVTLSCSPISGHRSVSWYQQTPGQGLQFLFEYFSETQRNKGNFPGRFSGRQFSNSRSEMNVSTLELGDSALYLCASSLDGTSGRWIFGPGTRLTVL.

The V gene is TRBV4-3, the J gene TRBJ1-3, with TRBD1 as a possible D gene (6 bases). Deletions cut 2 bases from V and 0 bases from J, with 11 bases between. Germline-derived CDR1 and CDR2 are LGHNA and YSLEER. The CDR3 consists of 16 residues. CDR3: CASSQLGQNSGNTIYF. CDR3 bases: TGCGCCAGCAGCCAACTCGGACAGAACTCTGGAAACACCATATATTTT.

The rearrangement uses TRBV5-1 and TRBJ2-1, with D tentatively TRBD2 (5 bases). Trimming took 0 bases from V and 10 from J, leaving 14 bases between them. The CDR3 contains 14 residues. Per germline, CDR1 SGHRS and CDR2 YFSETQ. CDR3: CASSLASTSGEQFF. For the CDR3, the DNA is TGCGCCAGCAGCTTGGCAAGCACCTCGGGGGAGCAGTTCTTC. Together with reference TRBV5-1 and TRBJ2-1, the CDR3 gives the full variable domain: KAGVTQTPRYLIKTRGQQVTLSCSPISGHRSVSWYQQTPGQGLQFLFEYFSETQRNKGNFPGRFSGRQFSNSRSEMNVSTLELGDSALYLCASSLASTSGEQFFGPGTRLTVL.

The V call is TRBV7-6, the J call TRBJ2-3; tentatively, D is TRBD1 (6 bases). Trimming removed 5 bases at V and 2 bases at J, with 11 bases between. The CDR3 has 14 amino acids. Per germline, CDR1 SGHVS and CDR2 FNYEAQ. The CDR3 DNA is TGTGCCAGCAGCCCCGGGACACACACAGATACGCAGTATTTT. This gives the protein CASSPGTHTDTQYF.

CDR3 in amino acids: CASSHRAQAKNIQYF. CDR3 nucleotide sequence: TGTGCCAGCAGCCATCGGGCTCAAGCCAAAAACATTCAGTACTTC. The rearrangement uses TRBV28 and TRBJ2-4; D remains ambiguous. This CDR3 is built from 15 residues. The V gene lost 6 bases and the J gene lost 0 bases, with 12 bases spanning the gap. CDR1 and CDR2 from the germline V gene are MDHEN and SYDVKM.

This chain connects TRBV15 to TRBJ2-2; 12 bases fit TRBD2. There are 20 residues in the CDR3. Germline lookup yields CDR1 LNHNV and CDR2 YYDKDF (reference sequence). Trimming at V came to 4 bases and at J to 0 bases, leaving 12 bases not matched to a gene. The CDR3 spells CATSIGLAGNVPTNTGELFF. The CDR3, as DNA: TGTGCCACCAGCATCGGACTAGCGGGGAATGTACCTACGAACACCGGGGAGCTGTTTTTT.

This clone was observed a few times. This chain links TRBV18 with TRBJ2-7; TRBD1 aligns across 8 bases. Germline V CDR1 and CDR2: KGHSH, LQKENI. V lost 4 bases to trimming and J lost 6 bases; unmatched junction nucleotides: 2. This CDR3 is built from 12 residues. DNA for the CDR3: TGTGCCAGCTCACGTGGACAGGGCGAGCAGTACTTC. The encoded protein is CASSRGQGEQYF.

The chain links TRBV28 to TRBJ2-7, with a tentative D call TRBD2 (5 bases). The V gene's germline CDR1 is MDHEN and CDR2 SYDVKM. Trimming removed 7 bases at V and 2 bases at J, with 15 bases between. This CDR3 has 14 residues. The CDR3 DNA sequence: TGTGCCAGCAAACTTCCGGGGTCCACCTACGAGCAGTACTTC. It yields the protein CASKLPGSTYEQYF.

The rearrangement links TRBV27 to TRBJ2-3, with no clear D. The CDR3 runs to 14 residues. CDR1 is MNHEY, CDR2 SMNVEV, per germline (reference sequence). V lost 2 bases, J lost 0 bases, and 6 bases lay in between. CDR3 region: CASSLAYSTDTQYF. In nucleotides, the CDR3 is TGTGCCAGCAGTTTAGCCTATAGCACAGATACGCAGTATTTT.

V is TRBV6-1 and J is TRBJ2-2; TRBD1 agrees at 10 bases. This CDR3 is built from 18 residues. Germline CDR1 MNHNS, CDR2 SASEGT. V lost 0 bases and J lost 4; bases outside the gene matches: 8. The CDR3 sequence is CASSEAPTGTGATGELFF. CDR3 in DNA: TGTGCCAGCAGTGAAGCGCCTACCGGGACAGGGGCCACCGGGGAGCTGTTTTTT.

J is TRBJ2-5 and V is TRBV2; TRBD2 matches at 9 bases. Germline CDR1 reads SNHLY; CDR2 reads FYNNEI. The CDR3 totals 17 residues. J lost 4 bases, V lost 0 bases, and 9 bases had no gene match. The CDR3 sequence is CASSEAKVAGASETQYF. The CDR3 DNA reads as TGTGCCAGCAGTGAAGCCAAGGTAGCGGGAGCTTCAGAGACCCAGTACTTC.

J is TRBJ2-1 and V is TRBV6-1, with 8 nucleotides matching TRBD2. V was clipped by 4 bases and J by 6 bases; unmatched bases: 5. From germline, CDR1 is MNHNS and CDR2 SASEGT. The CDR3 is 14 residues long. CDR3 coding DNA: TGTGCCAGCAGTGGGGGGACTAGTAGCAATGAGCAGTTCTTC. It translates to CASSGGTSSNEQFF.